This T cell receptor beta chain appears in the sequencing data of a study of T cell repertoires in cytomegalovirus infection. Study information: Researchers turned to recently identified HLA-C-restricted CMV epitopes as well as well-studied HLA-B-restricted ones. Shared public TCR beta signatures pointed to both CMV infection and a matching HLA type. Whole-study findings and limits: Accumulated public TCR beta family frequency recognized individuals carrying CMV together with the relevant HLA. HLA-C-restricted CMV-specific TCR beta clonotypes were dominant in the ex vivo response.

TCRdb independently ran MiXCR on the reads; one entry per CDR3 protein. The sample yields approximately 150,000 distinct CDR3 sequences, about 22% seen once. V lost 2 bases and J 8 bases, leaving 18 bases between the germline ends. Germline loops: CDR1 MNHEY, CDR2 SVGAGI. The CDR3 is 16 residues long. This clonotype was seen many times. Its target is not known. This TCR came from a human donor in good health (CMV status not recorded). Some clones in this sample may be carry-over from other donors' samples. The genes are TRBV6-5 and TRBJ1-4, with TRBD1 as a possible D gene (6 bases). The input for sequencing was CD8+ T cells from cultured PBMCs, taken from culture after CMV antigen stimulation. CDR3 sequence reads: CASSYAPQGGGEKLFF. The CDR3 nucleotides read TGTGCCAGCAGTTACGCCCCACAGGGTGGAGGCGAAAAACTGTTTTTT.